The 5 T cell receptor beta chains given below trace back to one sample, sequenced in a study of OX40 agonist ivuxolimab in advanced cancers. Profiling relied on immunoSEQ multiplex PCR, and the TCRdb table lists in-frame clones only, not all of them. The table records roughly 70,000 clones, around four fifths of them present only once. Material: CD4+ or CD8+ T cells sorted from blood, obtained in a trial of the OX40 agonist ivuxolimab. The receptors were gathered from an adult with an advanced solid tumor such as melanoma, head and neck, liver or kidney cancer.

The chain's CDR3 is CASSKGTRRTEAFF. As DNA, the CDR3 is TGTGCCAGCAGCAAAGGGACTCGTCGAACTGAAGCTTTCTTT. This chain links TRBV6-5 with TRBJ1-1; TRBD1 might be the D (5 bases). The CDR3 contains 14 residues. The germline gives CDR1 MNHEY, CDR2 SVGAGI. Trimming left V 6 bases short and J 5 bases short, with 16 bases between.

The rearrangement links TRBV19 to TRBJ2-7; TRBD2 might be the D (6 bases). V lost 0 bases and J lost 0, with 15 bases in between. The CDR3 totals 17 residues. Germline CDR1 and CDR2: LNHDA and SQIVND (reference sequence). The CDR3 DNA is TGTGCCAGTAGTATAGAGGGAGGTAGCGCCGTCTCCTACGAGCAGTACTTC. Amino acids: CASSIEGGSAVSYEQYF. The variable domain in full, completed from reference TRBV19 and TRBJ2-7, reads DGGITQSPKYLFRKEGQNVTLSCEQNLNHDAMYWYRQDPGQGLRLIYYSQIVNDFQKGDIAEGYSVSREKKESFPLTVTSAQKNPTAFYLCASSIEGGSAVSYEQYFGPGTRLTVT.

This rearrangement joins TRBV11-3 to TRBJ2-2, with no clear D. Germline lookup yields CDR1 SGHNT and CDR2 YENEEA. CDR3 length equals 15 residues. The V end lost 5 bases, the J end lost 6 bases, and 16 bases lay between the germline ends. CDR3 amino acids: CASSQKKGFAGELFF. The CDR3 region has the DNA TGTGCCAGCAGCCAAAAGAAAGGGTTTGCCGGGGAGCTGTTTTTT.

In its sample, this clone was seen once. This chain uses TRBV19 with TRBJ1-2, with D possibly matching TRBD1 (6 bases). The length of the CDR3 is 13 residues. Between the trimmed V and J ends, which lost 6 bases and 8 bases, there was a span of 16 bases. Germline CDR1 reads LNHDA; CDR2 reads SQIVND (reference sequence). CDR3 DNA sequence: TGTGCCAGTAGCAAAAACAGGGAAGAGGGCTACACCTTC. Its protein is CASSKNREEGYTF.

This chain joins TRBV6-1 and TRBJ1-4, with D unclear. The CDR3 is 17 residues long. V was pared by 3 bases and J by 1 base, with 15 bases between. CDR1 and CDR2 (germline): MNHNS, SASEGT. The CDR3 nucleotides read TGTGCCAGCAGTGATAACGGTCTCGGCCTAACTAATGAAAAACTGTTTTTT. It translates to CASSDNGLGLTNEKLFF.